The 25 T cell receptor beta chains reported below all come from one sample, sequenced in a study of STAT3 mutations in large granular lymphocyte leukemia. Regarding the study as a whole: Every T-cell large granular lymphocyte leukemia patient had at least one immunodominant TCR beta clonotype.

The antigens of these receptors remain unknown. TCRdb's table, derived via immunoSEQ multiplex PCR, lists solely in-frame clones and lacks some. The table includes roughly 35,000 clones, more than 70% detected once. The sample was PBMCs. These receptors originate from a human donor with T large granular lymphocyte leukemia. Some clones in this sample may be carry-over from other donors' samples.

There are a few counts of this clone. DNA for the CDR3: TGTGCCAGCAGCTTAGGGGTGACGGACAATCAGCCCCAGCATTTT. This codes for CASSLGVTDNQPQHF. The J gene is TRBJ1-5, the V gene TRBV7-9; D not resolved. Germline-derived CDR1 and CDR2 are SEHNR and FQNEAQ (reference sequence). Trimming took off 1 base at V and 3 bases at J, with 10 bases between the two ends. This CDR3 is built from 15 residues.

The chain uses TRBV5-5 and TRBJ1-1, with a possible D match to TRBD1 (5 bases). The ends were cut back, 4 bases at V and 3 bases at J, with 10 bases in the middle. Germline V gene lookup returns CDR1 SGHKS and CDR2 YYEKEE (reference sequence). The CDR3 totals 13 residues. This chain's CDR3 is CASSGGTYTEAFF. CDR3 bases: TGTGCCAGCAGCGGCGGGACCTACACTGAAGCTTTCTTT. The full variable domain, with the rest looked up from reference TRBV5-5 and TRBJ1-1, is DAGVTQSPTHLIKTRGQQVTLRCSPISGHKSVSWYQQVLGQGPQFIFQYYEKEERGRGNFPDRFSARQFPNYSSELNVNALLLGDSALYLCASSGGTYTEAFFGQGTRLTVV.

The V and J genes are TRBV30 and TRBJ2-5; D is ambiguous. V lost 3 bases and J lost 2, with 10 bases in between. The CDR3 consists of 13 residues. Germline V gene data show CDR1 as GTSNPN and CDR2 as SVGIG (reference sequence). Here the CDR3 reads CAWRETAQETQYF. Written as DNA, the CDR3 is TGTGCCTGGAGGGAGACGGCACAAGAGACCCAGTACTTC.

This clone showed up just a few times. CDR3 loop: CAISVNNQPQHF. CDR3 nucleotide sequence: TGTGCCATCAGTGTTAACAATCAGCCCCAGCATTTT. This chain links TRBV10-3 with TRBJ1-5; no firm D call. CDR1 is ENHRY and CDR2 is SYGVKD in the germline V gene. The CDR3 contains 12 residues. With 4 bases removed from V and 3 bases from J, the gap between germline ends came to 4 bases.

This clone was counted a single time. The gene calls are TRBV7-7 and TRBJ1-1, with D uncertain. Trimming pared 5 bases from V and 1 base from J, leaving 8 bases between. The CDR3 extends over 13 amino acids. CDR1 is SSHAT and CDR2 is FNYEAQ in the germline V gene (reference sequence). The CDR3 DNA reads TGTGCCAGCAGCCGGCAGTCGAACACTGAAGCTTTCTTT. It encodes CASSRQSNTEAFF.

The chain joins TRBV4-1 to TRBJ1-2; no firm D call. CDR1 MGHRA and CDR2 YSYEKL come from the germline V gene. The CDR3 runs 13 residues. Between the trimmed V and J ends, which lost 0 bases and 6 bases, there was a span of 8 bases. CDR3 DNA sequence: TGCGCCAGCAGCCAAGATACGTGGAATGGCTACACCTTC. Encoded protein: CASSQDTWNGYTF.

The genes are TRBV5-4 and TRBJ2-5; D might be TRBD2 (7 bases). The V and J ends lost 4 bases and 2 bases respectively, with 21 bases between them. The CDR3 is made up of 17 amino acids. The V gene's germline CDR1 is SGHNT and CDR2 YYREEE (reference sequence). CDR3 sequence (DNA): TGTGCCAGCAGCGGGAGGGTAGGGCGGGGGCGACAAGAGACCCAGTACTTC. Translated, it gives CASSGRVGRGRQETQYF.

V is TRBV5-1 and J is TRBJ2-7; TRBD1 agrees at 12 bases. CDR3 length: 15 residues. Germline CDR1 SGHRS, CDR2 YFSETQ. The J segment lost 7 bases and the V segment lost 0 bases, leaving 5 bases of the junction unmatched. CDR3 residues: CASSLGGTGGREQYF. The CDR3 DNA reads TGCGCCAGCAGCTTGGGTGGGACAGGGGGCCGGGAGCAGTACTTC.

The V and J genes are TRBV15 and TRBJ2-7, with 10 bases aligning to TRBD1. This CDR3 is built from 16 residues. Germline CDR1 reads LNHNV; CDR2 reads YYDKDF (reference sequence). Trimming cost V 0 bases and J 4 bases; bases outside gene matches: 6. The CDR3 nucleotides read TGTGCCACCAGCAGAGATCCTGACAGGGGGCTATACGAGCAGTACTTC. Residues: CATSRDPDRGLYEQYF.

The rearrangement uses TRBV4-3 and TRBJ1-1; a possible D gene is TRBD1 (5 bases). The V end was cut by 0 bases, the J end by 4 bases, with 12 bases between. CDR1 LGHNA and CDR2 YSLEER come from the germline V gene. There are 15 residues in the CDR3. CDR3 DNA sequence: TGCGCCAGCAGCCAAGAACTCGGGGGGAGCACTGAAGCTTTCTTT. Translating it yields CASSQELGGSTEAFF.

This rearrangement joins TRBV6-1 to TRBJ2-1; 7 bases map to TRBD1. The V segment lost 8 bases and the J segment 2 bases; nucleotides outside the gene matches: 3. In germline, CDR1 is MNHNS, CDR2 SASEGT. The CDR3 is 13 residues long. As DNA, the CDR3 is TGTGCCAGCCGGGACAGTGCCTACAATGAGCAGTTCTTC. It codes for CASRDSAYNEQFF.

The V gene is TRBV10-3, the J gene TRBJ2-7; 13 bases match TRBD2. There are 19 residues in the CDR3. CDR1 is ENHRY and CDR2 is SYGVKD in the germline V gene. V shed 6 bases, J shed 2 bases, and the junction held 16 bases outside the gene matches. Here the CDR3 DNA reads TGTGCCATCAGCGCCCTCCCGGCAACGGGACTAGCGGGGACCTACGAGCAGTACTTC. This translates into CAISALPATGLAGTYEQYF.

As DNA, the CDR3 is TGTGCCAGCATTCCGTCGGACAGCCAAGTAAACACTGAAGCTTTCTTT. Residues: CASIPSDSQVNTEAFF. The chain employs TRBV28 and TRBJ1-1, with D possibly TRBD1 on 6 matching bases. The CDR3 length is 16 residues. Trimming cost V 7 bases and J 2 bases, with 20 bases left between them. CDR1 MDHEN and CDR2 SYDVKM come from the germline V gene.

The CDR3 nucleotides are TGCGCCAGCAGCCCCTCACTGAACACTGAAGCTTTCTTT. It encodes CASSPSLNTEAFF. The J gene is TRBJ1-1, the V gene TRBV5-1; D not resolved. Trimming removed 4 bases from V and 0 bases from J, with 7 bases in between. Germline V CDR1 and CDR2: SGHRS, YFSETQ. This CDR3 region has 13 residues.

This rearrangement joins TRBV19 to TRBJ1-1; D is unresolved. V was cut by 0 bases and J by 1 base, with 3 bases left in between. CDR3 length: 13 amino acids. Germline values: CDR1 LNHDA, CDR2 SQIVND (reference sequence). The CDR3, as DNA: TGTGCCAGTAGTATAGAGGCGAACACTGAAGCTTTCTTT. It codes for CASSIEANTEAFF.

The CDR3 here is CASSPWDIREDIQYF. The CDR3 DNA reads TGCGCCAGCAGCCCCTGGGACATTAGAGAAGACATTCAGTACTTC. This sequence joins TRBV4-1 and TRBJ2-4; possible D gene TRBD1, 6 bases. Trimming stripped 4 bases from V and 8 bases from J, with 18 bases between. CDR1 is MGHRA, CDR2 YSYEKL, per germline. There are 15 residues in the CDR3.

J is TRBJ1-5 and V is TRBV10-3, with 9 nucleotides matching TRBD1. Looked up from germline, CDR1 is ENHRY and CDR2 is SYGVKD. This CDR3 region has 16 residues. The V segment lost 2 bases and the J segment 2 bases; nucleotides outside the gene matches: 4. CDR3 amino acids: CAISEVQGAGNQPQHF. The CDR3 DNA is TGTGCCATCAGTGAGGTACAGGGGGCAGGCAATCAGCCCCAGCATTTT.

This clone was counted a few times. The chain joins TRBV5-5 to TRBJ1-2; D is undetermined. Germline lookup yields CDR1 SGHKS and CDR2 YYEKEE (reference sequence). The CDR3 length is 14 residues. V lost 0 bases, J lost 2 bases, and 8 bases lay in between. CDR3 protein: CASSLVPANYGYTF. CDR3 sequence (DNA): TGTGCCAGCAGCTTGGTCCCCGCGAACTATGGCTACACCTTC.

This chain connects TRBV5-6 to TRBJ2-2; D uncertain. This CDR3 contains 13 residues. The germline V gene has CDR1 SGHDT and CDR2 YYEEEE. V lost 1 base, J lost 4 bases, and 5 bases lay in between. The CDR3 is CASSLKITGELFF. CDR3 nucleotides: TGTGCCAGCAGCTTGAAAATCACCGGGGAGCTGTTTTTT.

The genes are TRBV5-6 and TRBJ2-7, with TRBD2 identical over 9 bases. Trimming removed 4 bases from V and 0 bases from J; junction bases left unmatched: 8. This CDR3 is 16 amino acids long. Germline lookup yields CDR1 SGHDT and CDR2 YYEEEE. This chain's CDR3 is CASSLGVRGGSYEQYF. The CDR3 DNA is TGTGCCAGCAGCCTAGGTGTGCGGGGGGGCTCCTACGAGCAGTACTTC.

The chain uses TRBV2 and TRBJ2-3; 11 nucleotides align to TRBD2. This CDR3 contains 15 residues. V was pared by 6 bases and J by 11 bases, with 13 bases of the junction left unmatched. CDR1 and CDR2 (germline): SNHLY, FYNNEI. The CDR3 nucleotides are TGTGCCAGCAGAGTGACTAGCGGGGCAGGAGGAGTGCAGTATTTT. It translates to CASRVTSGAGGVQYF.

J is TRBJ2-1 and V is TRBV5-6; D remains ambiguous. V shed 4 bases and J shed 6 bases, with 11 bases lying between them. The CDR3 is 13 residues long. Germline lookup yields CDR1 SGHDT and CDR2 YYEEEE. CDR3 in DNA: TGTGCCAGCAGCATGCACCTTTTCAATGAGCAGTTCTTC. Residues: CASSMHLFNEQFF.

CDR3 nucleotides: TGCGCCAGCAGCTCCCGGGGGGAAGGGGCAGATACGCAGTATTTT. It translates to CASSSRGEGADTQYF. This chain links TRBV5-1 with TRBJ2-3; the match to TRBD2 covers 7 bases. After removal of 3 bases from V and 4 bases from J, the junction contained 8 bases not matched to a gene. Germline values: CDR1 SGHRS, CDR2 YFSETQ. This CDR3 spans 15 amino acids.

V and J are TRBV5-6 and TRBJ2-7, with D perhaps matching TRBD1 (6 bases). The CDR3 covers 16 residues. The V end lost 5 bases, the J end lost 2 bases, and 20 bases lay between the germline ends. Germline V gene lookup returns CDR1 SGHDT and CDR2 YYEEEE. CDR3 protein: CASSSLTGLPPYEQYF. CDR3 bases: TGTGCCAGCAGTTCCCTGACAGGCTTACCCCCCTACGAGCAGTACTTC.

This clone was counted a single time. The chain employs TRBV11-2 and TRBJ2-7; 8 bases map to TRBD1. Germline V gene lookup returns CDR1 SGHAT and CDR2 FQNNGV. This CDR3 has 16 amino acids. The V segment lost 1 base and the J segment 3 bases; nucleotides outside the gene matches: 8. The chain's CDR3 is CASSLGQGTSYYEQYF. The CDR3 DNA is TGTGCCAGCAGCTTAGGACAGGGGACTTCCTACTACGAGCAGTACTTC.